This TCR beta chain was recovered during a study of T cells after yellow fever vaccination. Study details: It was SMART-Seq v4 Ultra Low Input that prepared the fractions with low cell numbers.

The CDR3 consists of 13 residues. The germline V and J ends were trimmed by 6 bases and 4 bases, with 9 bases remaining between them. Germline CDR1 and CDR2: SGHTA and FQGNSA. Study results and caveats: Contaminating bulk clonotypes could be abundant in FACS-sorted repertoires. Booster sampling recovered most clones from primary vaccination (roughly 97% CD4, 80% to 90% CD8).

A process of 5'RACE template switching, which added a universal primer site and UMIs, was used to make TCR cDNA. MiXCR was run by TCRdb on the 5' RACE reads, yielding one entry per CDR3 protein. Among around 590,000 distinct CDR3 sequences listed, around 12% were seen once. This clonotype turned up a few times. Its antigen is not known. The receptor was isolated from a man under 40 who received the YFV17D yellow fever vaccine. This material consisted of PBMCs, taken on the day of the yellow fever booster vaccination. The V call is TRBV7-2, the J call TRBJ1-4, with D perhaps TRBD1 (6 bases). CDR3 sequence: CASSSRGNEKLFF. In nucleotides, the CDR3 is TGTGCCAGCAGTTCCAGGGGTAATGAAAAACTGTTTTTT.